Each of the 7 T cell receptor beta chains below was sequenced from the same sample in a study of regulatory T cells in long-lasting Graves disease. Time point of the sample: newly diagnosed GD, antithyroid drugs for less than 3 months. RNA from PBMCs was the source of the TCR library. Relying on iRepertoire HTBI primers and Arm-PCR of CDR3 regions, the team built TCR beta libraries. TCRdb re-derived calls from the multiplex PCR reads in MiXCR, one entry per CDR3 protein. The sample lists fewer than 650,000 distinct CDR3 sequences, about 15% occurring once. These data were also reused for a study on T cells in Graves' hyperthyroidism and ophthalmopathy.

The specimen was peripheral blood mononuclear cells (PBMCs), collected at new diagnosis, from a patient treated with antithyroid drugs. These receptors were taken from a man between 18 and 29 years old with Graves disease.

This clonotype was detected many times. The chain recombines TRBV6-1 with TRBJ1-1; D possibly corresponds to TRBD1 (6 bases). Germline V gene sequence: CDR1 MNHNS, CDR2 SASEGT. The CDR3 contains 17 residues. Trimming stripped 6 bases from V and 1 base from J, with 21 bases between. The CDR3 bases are TGTGCCAGCAGACCGGGGGTTGGGGGCGGATCGAACACTGAAGCTTTCTTT. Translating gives CASRPGVGGGSNTEAFF.

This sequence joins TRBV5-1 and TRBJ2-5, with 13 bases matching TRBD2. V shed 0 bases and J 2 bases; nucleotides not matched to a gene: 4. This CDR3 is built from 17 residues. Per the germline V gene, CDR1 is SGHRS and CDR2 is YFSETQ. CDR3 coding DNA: TGCGCCAGCAGCTTGGCAGAACTAGCGGGAGGGCAAGAGACCCAGTACTTC. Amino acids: CASSLAELAGGQETQYF.

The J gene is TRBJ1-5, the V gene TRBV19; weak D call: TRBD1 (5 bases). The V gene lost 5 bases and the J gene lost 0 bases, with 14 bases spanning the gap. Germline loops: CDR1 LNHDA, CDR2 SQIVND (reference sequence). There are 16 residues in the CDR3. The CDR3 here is CASSSPGGVSNQPQHF. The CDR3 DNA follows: TGTGCCAGTAGTTCTCCTGGGGGAGTTAGCAATCAGCCCCAGCATTTT.

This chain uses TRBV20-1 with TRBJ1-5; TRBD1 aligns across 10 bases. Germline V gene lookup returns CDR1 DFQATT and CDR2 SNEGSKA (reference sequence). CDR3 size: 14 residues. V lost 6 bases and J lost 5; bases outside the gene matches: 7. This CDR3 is CSAPLGQGYQPQHF. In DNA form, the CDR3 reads TGCAGTGCCCCACTGGGACAGGGGTATCAGCCCCAGCATTTT.

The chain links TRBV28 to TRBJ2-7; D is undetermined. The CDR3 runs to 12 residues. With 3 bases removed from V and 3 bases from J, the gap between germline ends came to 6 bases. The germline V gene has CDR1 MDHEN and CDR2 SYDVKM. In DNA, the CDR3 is TGTGCCAGCAGTTTCGAATACTACGAGCAGTACTTC. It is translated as CASSFEYYEQYF. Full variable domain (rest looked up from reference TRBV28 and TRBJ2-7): DVKVTQSSRYLVKRTGEKVFLECVQDMDHENMFWYRQDPGLGLRLIYFSYDVKMKEKGDIPEGYSVSREKKERFSLILESASTNQTSMYLCASSFEYYEQYFGPGTRLTVT.

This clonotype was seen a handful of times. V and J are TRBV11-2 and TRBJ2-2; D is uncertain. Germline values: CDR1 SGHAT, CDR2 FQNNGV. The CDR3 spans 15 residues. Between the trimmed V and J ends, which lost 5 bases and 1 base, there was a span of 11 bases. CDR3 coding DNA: TGTGCCAGCAGCCCACATGGTATGAACACCGGGGAGCTGTTTTTT. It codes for CASSPHGMNTGELFF.

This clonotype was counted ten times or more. The CDR3: CASSEAEAAPYEQYF. In DNA form, the CDR3 reads TGTGCCAGCAGTGAAGCAGAAGCGGCCCCCTACGAGCAGTACTTC. The chain combines TRBV2 with TRBJ2-7; maybe TRBD2 (5 bases). With 0 bases removed from V and 2 bases from J, the gap between germline ends came to 11 bases. This CDR3 has 15 amino acids. CDR1 and CDR2 from the germline V gene are SNHLY and FYNNEI.